This T cell receptor (beta chain) was sequenced in a study of T cell responses to AZD1222 COVID-19 vaccine. V shed 4 bases and J 1 base; nucleotides not matched to a gene: 5. Germline assignment: CDR1 SNHLY and CDR2 FYNNEI. This CDR3 has 16 residues. Data came from immunoSEQ multiplex PCR; TCRdb stores just in-frame clones and leaves some out. The table lists tens of thousands of clones, 75% to 85% of them singletons. This clone was counted only a few times. The TCR comes from an adult in good health. Sequenced material: peripheral blood, taken on day 0 of AZD1222 vaccination. V and J are TRBV2 and TRBJ1-5; 9 positions agree with TRBD1. CDR3 nucleotides: TGTGCCAGCAGTGGACAGGGGGGAAGGAGCAATCAGCCCCAGCATTTT. It translates to CASSGQGGRSNQPQHF.